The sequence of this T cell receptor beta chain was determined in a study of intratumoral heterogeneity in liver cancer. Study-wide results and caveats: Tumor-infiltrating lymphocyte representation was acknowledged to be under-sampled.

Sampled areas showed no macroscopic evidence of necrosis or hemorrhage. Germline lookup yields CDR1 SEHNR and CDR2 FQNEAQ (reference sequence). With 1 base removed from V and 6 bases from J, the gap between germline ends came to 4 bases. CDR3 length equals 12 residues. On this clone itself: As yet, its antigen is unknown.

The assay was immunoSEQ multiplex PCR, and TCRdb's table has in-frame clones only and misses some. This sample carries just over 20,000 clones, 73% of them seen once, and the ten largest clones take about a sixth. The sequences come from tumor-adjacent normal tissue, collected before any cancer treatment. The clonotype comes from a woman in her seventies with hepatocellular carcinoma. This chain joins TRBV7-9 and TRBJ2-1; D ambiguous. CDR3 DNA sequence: TGTGCCAGCAGCTTAGGTTCCAATGAGCAGTTCTTC. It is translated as CASSLGSNEQFF. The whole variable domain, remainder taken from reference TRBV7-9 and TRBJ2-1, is DTGVSQNPRHKITKRGQNVTFRCDPISEHNRLYWYRQTLGQGPEFLTYFQNEAQLEKSRLLSDRFSAERPKGSFSTLEIQRTEQGDSAMYLCASSLGSNEQFFGPGTRLTVL.